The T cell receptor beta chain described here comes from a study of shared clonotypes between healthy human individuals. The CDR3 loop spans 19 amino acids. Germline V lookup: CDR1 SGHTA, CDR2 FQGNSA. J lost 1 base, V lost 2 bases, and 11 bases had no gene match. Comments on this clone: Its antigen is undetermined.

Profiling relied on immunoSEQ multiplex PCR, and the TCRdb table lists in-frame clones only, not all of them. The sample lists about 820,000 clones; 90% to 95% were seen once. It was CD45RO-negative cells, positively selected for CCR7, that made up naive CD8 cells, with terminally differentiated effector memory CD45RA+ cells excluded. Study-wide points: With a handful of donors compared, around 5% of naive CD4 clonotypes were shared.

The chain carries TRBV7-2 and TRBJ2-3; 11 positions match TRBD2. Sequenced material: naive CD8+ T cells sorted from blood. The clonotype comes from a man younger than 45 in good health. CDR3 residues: CASSLSIRLLAGGTDTQYF. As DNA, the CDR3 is TGTGCCAGCAGCTTATCTATCAGACTACTAGCGGGGGGCACAGATACGCAGTATTTT.